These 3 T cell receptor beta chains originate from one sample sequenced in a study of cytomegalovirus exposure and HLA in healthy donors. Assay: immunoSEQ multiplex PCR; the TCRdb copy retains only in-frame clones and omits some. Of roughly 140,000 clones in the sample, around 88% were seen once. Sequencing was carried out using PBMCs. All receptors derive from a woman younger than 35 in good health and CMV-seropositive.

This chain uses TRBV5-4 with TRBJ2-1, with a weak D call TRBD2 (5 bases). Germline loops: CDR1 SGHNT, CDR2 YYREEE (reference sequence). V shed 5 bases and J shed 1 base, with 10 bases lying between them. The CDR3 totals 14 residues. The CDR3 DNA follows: TGTGCCAGCAGTGGGAGCTCTTCCTACAATGAGCAGTTCTTC. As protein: CASSGSSSYNEQFF.

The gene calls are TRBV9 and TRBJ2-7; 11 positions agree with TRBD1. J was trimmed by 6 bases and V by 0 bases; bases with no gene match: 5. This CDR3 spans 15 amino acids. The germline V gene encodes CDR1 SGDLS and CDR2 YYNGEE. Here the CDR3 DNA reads TGTGCCAGCAGCGTAGAAGGACAGGGGGCTGGCGAGCAGTACTTC. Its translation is CASSVEGQGAGEQYF.

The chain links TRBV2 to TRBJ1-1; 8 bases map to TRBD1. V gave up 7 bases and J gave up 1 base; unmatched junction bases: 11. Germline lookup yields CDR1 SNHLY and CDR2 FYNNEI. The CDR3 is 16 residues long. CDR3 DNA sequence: TGTGCCAGCACTACAGGGGGGGGAGGGGAGAACACTGAAGCTTTCTTT. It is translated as CASTTGGGGENTEAFF.